The present TCR beta chain was sequenced within a study of cytomegalovirus exposure and HLA in healthy donors. Points from the study as a whole: In a later analysis, parvovirus B19, influenza, CMV and Epstein-Barr virus appeared linked to several top co-occurrence clusters. Researchers reportedly found TCR beta sequences accurately predicted most subjects' HLA-A and HLA-B alleles.

The primer mix had 60 Vbeta and 13 Jbeta primers. Generated by immunoSEQ multiplex PCR, the TCRdb table keeps only in-frame clones and is missing some. This table has some 130,000 clones, over 70% appearing once. The length of the CDR3 is 15 residues. Deletions cut 2 bases from V and 0 bases from J, with 9 bases between. Germline V gene lookup returns CDR1 SGHVS and CDR2 FQNEAQ. Turning to this clone: The target antigen is unknown.

The chain combines TRBV7-8 with TRBJ2-3; D unclear. Specimen: PBMCs. The sequence came from a middle-aged woman in good health and CMV-seronegative. The CDR3 is CASSLTDTSTDTQYF. CDR3 DNA sequence: TGTGCCAGCAGCTTAACCGATACTAGCACAGATACGCAGTATTTT.